The 27 T cell receptor beta chains given below trace back to one sample, sequenced in a study of T cells in Graves' hyperthyroidism and ophthalmopathy. RNA transcripts were the template for amplifying TCR beta CDR3 regions. RT-PCR in the first round (using the HTBI primer set) targeted the TCR CDR3. TCRdb recomputed calls from the multiplex PCR reads with MiXCR, one row per CDR3 protein. Here the sample spans approximately 370,000 distinct CDR3 sequences, approximately 18% being singletons. Input material: blood. The receptors shown here come from a woman aged 25 to 39 with Graves' hyperthyroidism that later progressed to Graves' ophthalmopathy.

This clonotype was detected many times. The V call is TRBV25-1, the J call TRBJ2-3, with a tentative D call TRBD1 (5 bases). CDR3 length: 16 residues. Germline CDR1 reads MGHDK; CDR2 reads SYGVNS. The V gene lost 2 bases and the J gene lost 2 bases, with 14 bases spanning the gap. CDR3 protein: CASSEGLDTSTDTQYF. CDR3 coding DNA: TGTGCCAGCAGTGAAGGCCTGGACACTTCCACAGATACGCAGTATTTT.

Here the CDR3 reads CASRGLLGGSPLHF. Written as DNA, the CDR3 is TGTGCCAGCAGGGGACTATTGGGGGGTTCACCCCTCCACTTT. This rearrangement joins TRBV12-3 or TRBV12-4 to TRBJ1-6; tentatively, D is TRBD1 (5 bases). This CDR3 comprises 14 residues. V dropped 6 bases and J dropped 9 bases, with 15 bases sitting between them.

This rearrangement joins TRBV2 to TRBJ1-4, with 9 bases fitting TRBD1. V lost 8 bases, J lost 8 bases, and 6 bases stayed unmatched. The CDR3 loop spans 13 amino acids. Looked up from germline, CDR1 is SNHLY and CDR2 is FYNNEI. The CDR3 region is CASSGTGPEKLFF. The CDR3 coding sequence is TGTGCCAGCTCCGGGACAGGGCCAGAAAAACTGTTTTTT.

This clonotype was picked up many times. The chain joins TRBV15 to TRBJ1-6; possible D gene TRBD1, 6 bases. The CDR3 is 17 amino acids. Germline values: CDR1 LNHNV, CDR2 YYDKDF (reference sequence). The V gene lost 1 base and the J gene lost 10 bases, with 20 bases spanning the gap. CDR3 nucleotides: TGTGCCACCAGCAGAGTCAGGGGCACTTTCTCCTTGTCACCCCTCCACTTT. Amino acids: CATSRVRGTFSLSPLHF.

This clonotype was found many times. The CDR3 is CASSFGRRSTDTQYF. The DNA for the CDR3 is TGTGCCAGCAGTTTTGGCAGGCGTAGCACAGATACGCAGTATTTT. The gene calls are TRBV27 and TRBJ2-3; D is unclear. Trimming cost V 3 bases and J 0 bases, with 10 bases left between them. The CDR3 extends over 15 amino acids. Germline assignment: CDR1 MNHEY and CDR2 SMNVEV (reference sequence).

CDR3 residues: CASSQTRFNEQYF. The DNA for the CDR3 is TGTGCCAGCAGCCAGACTCGCTTCAACGAGCAGTACTTC. The rearrangement links TRBV7-2 to TRBJ2-7, with D hard to call. Germline V CDR1 and CDR2: SGHTA, FQGNSA. Trimming removed 5 bases from V and 5 bases from J, with 13 bases in between. This CDR3 comprises 13 residues.

This rearrangement joins TRBV7-2 to TRBJ1-5, with a tentative D call TRBD1 (5 bases). Trimming removed 5 bases at V and 2 bases at J, with 13 bases between. The V gene's germline CDR1 is SGHTA and CDR2 FQGNSA. The CDR3 has 15 residues. The CDR3, as DNA: TGTGCCAGCAGCCCCGGAGGGGCAGGCAATCAGCCCCAGCATTTT. This translates into CASSPGGAGNQPQHF.

This clonotype was detected many times. V and J are TRBV19 and TRBJ1-5; the match to TRBD1 covers 10 bases. Germline V lookup: CDR1 LNHDA, CDR2 SQIVND (reference sequence). V shed 3 bases and J 3 bases; nucleotides not matched to a gene: 5. CDR3 length equals 16 residues. The CDR3 DNA follows: TGTGCCAGTAGTATCCGGACAGGGGGTGACAATCAGCCCCAGCATTTT. Its translation: CASSIRTGGDNQPQHF.

This clonotype was counted a few times. The gene calls are TRBV5-6 and TRBJ2-1; 7 bases are a match to TRBD2. Germline CDR1 reads SGHDT; CDR2 reads YYEEEE. The junction had 8 bases not matched to a gene; V was cut back by 5 bases and J by 0 bases. The CDR3 loop spans 16 amino acids. CDR3 in amino acids: CASSPPGGLSYNEQFF. In DNA form, the CDR3 reads TGTGCCAGCAGTCCCCCGGGGGGACTCTCCTACAATGAGCAGTTCTTC.

A word on this clonotype: A read error may produce the germline difference seen at one junction end. The chain has TRBV11-3 and TRBJ1-1, with unresolved D. The CDR3 spans 13 residues. Looked up from germline, CDR1 is SGHNT and CDR2 is YENEEA. The CDR3 reads CAGRGGPNTEAFF. The CDR3 DNA sequence: TGTGCCGGCAGAGGAGGGCCGAACACTGAAGCTTTCTTT.

At least ten counts were recorded for this clonotype. CDR3 coding DNA: TGTGCCAGCAGTTTGGCCAGTGGCAATCAGCCCCAGCATTTT. Protein product: CASSLASGNQPQHF. The gene calls are TRBV6-1 and TRBJ1-5; D remains ambiguous. Germline lookup yields CDR1 MNHNS and CDR2 SASEGT. The CDR3 length is 14 residues. V was shortened by 5 bases and J by 2 bases, with 10 bases between the two germline ends.

The V call is TRBV6-2 or TRBV6-3, the J call TRBJ2-1; tentatively, D is TRBD1 (5 bases). The closer fit of TRBJ2-7 to the DNA end suggests the J call may be wrong. This CDR3 comprises 15 residues. Per germline, CDR1 MNHEY and CDR2 SVGEGT. The CDR3 nucleotides read TGTGCCACCCACCCCAGGGCCGGTTCCTACAATGAGCAGTACTTC. It encodes CATHPRAGSYNEQYF.

This clonotype was counted at least ten times. The chain links TRBV27 to TRBJ2-3; TRBD2 matches at 12 bases. V shed 3 bases and J 0 bases; nucleotides not matched to a gene: 16. CDR3 length equals 21 residues. CDR1 and CDR2 from the germline V gene are MNHEY and SMNVEV (reference sequence). CDR3 protein: CASSFPQPLAGGLTSTDTQYF. The DNA of the CDR3 is TGTGCCAGCAGTTTCCCGCAACCACTAGCGGGAGGACTTACTAGCACAGATACGCAGTATTTT.

Remarks on this clonotype: A single base separates this from a much larger clone, so it may be a read error. V is TRBV11-2 and J is TRBJ2-7, with D possibly being TRBD1 (5 bases). The CDR3 is made up of 13 amino acids. Germline lookup yields CDR1 SGHAT and CDR2 FQNNGV. The V and J ends lost 11 bases and 2 bases respectively, with 16 bases between them. CDR3 in amino acids: CAGQPQGAYEQYF. The CDR3 nucleotides are TGTGCCGGCCAGCCTCAAGGGGCCTACGAGCAGTACTTC.

This clonotype has at least ten counts. The chain carries TRBV12-3 or TRBV12-4 and TRBJ1-6; D perhaps matches TRBD1 (6 bases). V shed 2 bases and J shed 11 bases, with 13 bases lying between them. This CDR3 contains 14 residues. The CDR3 reads CASSLQGGTAPLHF. The CDR3 DNA is TGTGCCAGCAGTTTACAAGGGGGAACGGCACCCCTCCACTTT.

This clonotype was seen many times. The chain couples TRBV11-2 to TRBJ1-4; unclear D gene. The CDR3 covers 13 residues. Germline V gene lookup returns CDR1 SGHAT and CDR2 FQNNGV. The V gene lost 2 bases and the J gene lost 0 bases, with 1 base spanning the gap. The CDR3 DNA reads as TGTGCCAGCAGCTTAACAACTAATGAAAAACTGTTTTTT. Protein: CASSLTTNEKLFF.

This clonotype was seen a handful of times. J is TRBJ1-2 and V is TRBV19, with D perhaps TRBD1 (5 bases). Germline V lookup: CDR1 LNHDA, CDR2 SQIVND (reference sequence). The CDR3 consists of 18 residues. The germline V and J ends were trimmed by 3 bases and 6 bases, with 26 bases remaining between them. CDR3 region: CASSIGLAQGKKFDGYTF. CDR3 nucleotides: TGTGCCAGTAGTATTGGTTTGGCCCAGGGAAAGAAGTTCGATGGCTACACCTTC.

Many counts were recorded for this clonotype. The chain combines TRBV11-2 with TRBJ1-1; D unclear. This CDR3 contains 14 residues. Trimming took off 5 bases at V and 1 base at J, with 11 bases between the two ends. Germline CDR1 SGHAT, CDR2 FQNNGV. The CDR3 coding sequence is TGTGCCAGCAGCCTCGTACACGGGAACACTGAAGCTTTCTTT. Encoded protein: CASSLVHGNTEAFF.

The rearrangement uses TRBV20-1 and TRBJ1-5; 10 bases line up with TRBD1. The CDR3 is 13 amino acids. The trim removed 3 bases at V and 7 bases at J, leaving 3 bases unmatched. CDR1 DFQATT and CDR2 SNEGSKA come from the germline V gene (reference sequence). CDR3 amino acids: CSASLGQGQPQHF. CDR3 in DNA: TGCAGTGCTAGTTTGGGACAGGGGCAGCCCCAGCATTTT.

This clonotype was seen more than once but under ten times. A read error may be the cause here, since a much bigger clone is one base away. This chain uses TRBV18 with TRBJ1-2; unclear D gene. The CDR3 spans 15 residues. CDR1 is KGHSH and CDR2 is LQKENI in the germline V gene. This chain's CDR3 is CASPPAVSANYGYTF. CDR3 sequence (DNA): TGTGCCAGCCCACCGGCTGTGTCAGCTAACTATGGCTACACCTTC.

This sequence joins TRBV6-1 and TRBJ1-2, with no clear D. The CDR3 length is 14 residues. The germline V gene has CDR1 MNHNS and CDR2 SASEGT. V dropped 4 bases and J dropped 3 bases, with 12 bases sitting between them. Here the CDR3 DNA reads TGTGCCAGCAGTGTCGGCACAGTAGACTATGGCTACACCTTC. Amino acids: CASSVGTVDYGYTF.

As regards this clonotype: Since a much larger clone is just one base distant, this may be a read error. The chain joins TRBV12-3 or TRBV12-4 to TRBJ1-5, with D possibly matching TRBD1 (5 bases). V shed 3 bases and J shed 12 bases, with 18 bases lying between them. The CDR3 totals 14 residues. The DNA of the CDR3 is TGTGCCAGCAGTTTGATGAGTCATGGGGCGAACCAGCATTTT. This sequence encodes CASSLMSHGANQHF.

The rearrangement links TRBV9 to TRBJ1-1; D remains ambiguous. Germline CDR1 reads SGDLS; CDR2 reads YYNGEE. V was pared by 3 bases and J by 3 bases, with 9 bases between. The CDR3 covers 13 residues. CDR3 sequence: CASSGILDTEAFF. Here the CDR3 DNA reads TGTGCCAGCAGCGGGATTCTCGACACTGAAGCTTTCTTT.

This clonotype was detected ten times or more. The chain carries TRBV20-1 and TRBJ2-1; TRBD2 agrees at 11 bases. Losses at the gene ends were 6 bases for V and 0 bases for J; bases not matched to a gene: 4. Germline CDR1 reads DFQATT; CDR2 reads SNEGSKA (reference sequence). The CDR3 covers 15 residues. The chain's CDR3 is CSARLAGSSYNEQFF. In DNA, the CDR3 is TGCAGTGCGAGACTAGCGGGGAGCTCCTACAATGAGCAGTTCTTC.

This clonotype was observed many times. This CDR3 reads CASSEPGTSGRGEQFF. DNA of the CDR3: TGTGCCAGCAGTGAACCCGGGACTAGCGGGAGGGGTGAGCAGTTCTTC. The rearrangement links TRBV2 to TRBJ2-1; 16 bases fit TRBD2. The CDR3 extends over 16 amino acids. Per germline, CDR1 SNHLY and CDR2 FYNNEI. J lost 9 bases, V lost 2 bases, and 4 bases had no gene match.

The chain joins TRBV7-9 to TRBJ1-2, with TRBD1 identical over 7 bases. Germline CDR1 SEHNR, CDR2 FQNEAQ (reference sequence). This CDR3 is built from 14 residues. Trimming removed 5 bases from V and 4 bases from J; junction bases left unmatched: 7. As DNA, the CDR3 is TGTGCCAGCAGCGGGACCGACAGGGCCTATGGCTACACCTTC. Translating gives CASSGTDRAYGYTF.

This chain uses TRBV25-1 with TRBJ2-3, with 12 positions matching TRBD2. From germline, CDR1 is MGHDK and CDR2 SYGVNS. V shed 5 bases, J shed 2 bases, and the junction held 5 bases outside the gene matches. This CDR3 comprises 16 residues. As DNA, the CDR3 is TGTGCCAGCAGTAAAACTAGCGGGGGGATCACAGATACGCAGTATTTT. Its translation is CASSKTSGGITDTQYF. The full variable domain, its missing parts supplied by reference TRBV25-1 and TRBJ2-3, is EADIYQTPRYLVIGTGKKITLECSQTMGHDKMYWYQQDPGMELHLIHYSYGVNSTEKGDLSSESTVSRIRTEHFPLTLESARPSHTSQYLCASSKTSGGITDTQYFGPGTRLTVL.